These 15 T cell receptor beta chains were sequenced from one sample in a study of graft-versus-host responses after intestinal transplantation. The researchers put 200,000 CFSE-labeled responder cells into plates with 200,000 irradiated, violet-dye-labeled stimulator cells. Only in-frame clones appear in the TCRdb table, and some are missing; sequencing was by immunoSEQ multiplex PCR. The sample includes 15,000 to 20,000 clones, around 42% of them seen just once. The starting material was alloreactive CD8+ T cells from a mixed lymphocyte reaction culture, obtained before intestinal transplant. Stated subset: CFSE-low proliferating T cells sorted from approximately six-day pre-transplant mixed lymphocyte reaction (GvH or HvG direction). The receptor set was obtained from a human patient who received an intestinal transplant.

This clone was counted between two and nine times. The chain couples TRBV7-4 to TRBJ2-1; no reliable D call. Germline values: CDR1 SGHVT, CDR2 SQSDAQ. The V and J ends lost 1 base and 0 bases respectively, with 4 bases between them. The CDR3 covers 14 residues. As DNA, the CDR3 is TGTGCCAGCAGCTTAGGGAGCTCCTACAATGAGCAGTTCTTC. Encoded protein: CASSLGSSYNEQFF.

This CDR3 is CASSVRSAFF. The CDR3 DNA reads as TGTGCCAGCTCAGTCCGTTCGGCTTTCTTT. V is TRBV18 and J is TRBJ1-1; D unresolved. The CDR3 extends over 10 amino acids. Trimming shortened V by 5 bases and J by 11 bases, and 9 bases separated the two germline ends. CDR1 is KGHSH and CDR2 is LQKENI in the germline V gene.

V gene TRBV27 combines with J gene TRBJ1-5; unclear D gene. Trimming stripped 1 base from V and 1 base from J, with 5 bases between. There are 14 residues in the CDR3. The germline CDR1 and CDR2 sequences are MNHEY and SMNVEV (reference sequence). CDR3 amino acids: CASSLLMSNQPQHF. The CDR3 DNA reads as TGTGCCAGCAGTTTATTGATGAGCAATCAGCCCCAGCATTTT.

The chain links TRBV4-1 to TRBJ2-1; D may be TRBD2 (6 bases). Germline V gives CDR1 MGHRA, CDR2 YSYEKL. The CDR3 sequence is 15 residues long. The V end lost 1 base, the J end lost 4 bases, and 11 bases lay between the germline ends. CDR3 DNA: TGCGCCAGCAGCCAAGTCCCCGGAGGGTACAATGAGCAGTTCTTC. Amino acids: CASSQVPGGYNEQFF.

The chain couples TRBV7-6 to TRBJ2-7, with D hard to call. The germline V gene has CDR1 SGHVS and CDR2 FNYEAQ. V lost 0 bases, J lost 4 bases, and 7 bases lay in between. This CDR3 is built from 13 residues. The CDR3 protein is CASSLADGYEQYF. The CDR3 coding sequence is TGTGCCAGCAGCTTAGCGGACGGGTACGAGCAGTACTTC.

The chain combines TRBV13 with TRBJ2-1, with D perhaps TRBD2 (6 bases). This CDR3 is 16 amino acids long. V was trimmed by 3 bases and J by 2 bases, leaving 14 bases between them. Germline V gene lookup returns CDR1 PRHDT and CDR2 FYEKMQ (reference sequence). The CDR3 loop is CASSFLGGTTYNEQFF. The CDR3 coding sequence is TGTGCCAGCAGCTTTTTGGGCGGGACGACCTACAATGAGCAGTTCTTC.

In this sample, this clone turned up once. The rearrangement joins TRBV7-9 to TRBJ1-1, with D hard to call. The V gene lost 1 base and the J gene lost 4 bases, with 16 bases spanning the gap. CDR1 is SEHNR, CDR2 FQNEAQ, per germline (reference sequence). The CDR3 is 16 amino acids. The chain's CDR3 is CASSLGGLGIGTEAFF. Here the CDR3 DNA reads TGTGCCAGCAGCTTAGGAGGCTTGGGGATCGGCACTGAAGCTTTCTTT.

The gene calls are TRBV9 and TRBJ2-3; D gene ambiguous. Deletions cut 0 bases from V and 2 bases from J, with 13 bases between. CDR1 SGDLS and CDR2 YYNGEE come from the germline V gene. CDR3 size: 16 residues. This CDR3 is CASSVEAWLPTDTQYF. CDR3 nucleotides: TGTGCCAGCAGCGTAGAGGCATGGCTACCCACAGATACGCAGTATTTT. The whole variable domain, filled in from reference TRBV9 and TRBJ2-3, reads DSGVTQTPKHLITATGQRVTLRCSPRSGDLSVYWYQQSLDQGLQFLIQYYNGEERAKGNILERFSAQQFPDLHSELNLSSLELGDSALYFCASSVEAWLPTDTQYFGPGTRLTVL.

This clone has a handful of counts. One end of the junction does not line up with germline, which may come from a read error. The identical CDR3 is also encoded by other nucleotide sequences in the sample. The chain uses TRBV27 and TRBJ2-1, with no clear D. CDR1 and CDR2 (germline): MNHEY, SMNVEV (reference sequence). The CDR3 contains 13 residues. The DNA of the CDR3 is TGTGCCAGCAGTTTATCCTCCAACAATGAGCAGTTCTTC. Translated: CASSLSSNNEQFF.

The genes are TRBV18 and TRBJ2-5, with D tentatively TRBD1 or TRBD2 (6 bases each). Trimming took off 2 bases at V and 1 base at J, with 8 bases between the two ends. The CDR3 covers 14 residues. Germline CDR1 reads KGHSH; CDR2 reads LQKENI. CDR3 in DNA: TGTGCCAGCTCACCAAGGGGGGCCCAAGAGACCCAGTACTTC. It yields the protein CASSPRGAQETQYF.

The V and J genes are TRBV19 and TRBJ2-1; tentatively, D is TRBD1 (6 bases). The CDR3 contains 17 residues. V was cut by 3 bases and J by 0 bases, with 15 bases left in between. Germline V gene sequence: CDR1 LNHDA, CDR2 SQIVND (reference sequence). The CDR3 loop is CASSINRDMSSYNEQFF. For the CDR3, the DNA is TGTGCCAGTAGTATCAATCGGGACATGAGCTCCTACAATGAGCAGTTCTTC.

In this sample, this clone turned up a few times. The CDR3 region is CASSVARAVPNTGELFF. In DNA, the CDR3 is TGTGCCAGCAGCGTAGCTAGGGCAGTTCCGAACACCGGGGAGCTGTTTTTT. The rearrangement uses TRBV9 and TRBJ2-2; no definite D call. V lost 0 bases and J 0 bases, leaving 12 bases between the germline ends. In germline, CDR1 is SGDLS, CDR2 YYNGEE. The CDR3 runs 17 residues. The full variable domain, rest sourced from reference TRBV9 and TRBJ2-2, is DSGVTQTPKHLITATGQRVTLRCSPRSGDLSVYWYQQSLDQGLQFLIQYYNGEERAKGNILERFSAQQFPDLHSELNLSSLELGDSALYFCASSVARAVPNTGELFFGEGSRLTVL.

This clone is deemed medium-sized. CDR3 coding DNA: TGTGCCAGCAGCAAAGCCCGTAGTGTAAACACCATATATTTT. This gives the protein CASSKARSVNTIYF. The chain uses TRBV21-1 and TRBJ1-3. TRBV21-1 counts as a pseudogene. There are 14 residues in the CDR3.

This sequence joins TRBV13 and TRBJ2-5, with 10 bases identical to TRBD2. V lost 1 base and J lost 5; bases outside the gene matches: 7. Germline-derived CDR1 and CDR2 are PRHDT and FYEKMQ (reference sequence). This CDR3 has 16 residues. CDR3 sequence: CASSLEREGSQETQYF. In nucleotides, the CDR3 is TGTGCCAGCAGCTTAGAGCGGGAGGGATCTCAGGAGACCCAGTACTTC.

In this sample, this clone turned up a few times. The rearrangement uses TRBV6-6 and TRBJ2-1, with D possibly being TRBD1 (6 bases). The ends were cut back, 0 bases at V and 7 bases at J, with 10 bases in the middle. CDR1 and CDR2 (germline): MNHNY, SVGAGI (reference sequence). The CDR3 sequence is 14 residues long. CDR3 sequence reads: CASSYSNTGNEQFF. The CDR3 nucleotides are TGTGCCAGCAGTTACTCGAATACAGGGAATGAGCAGTTCTTC.